The next 22 T cell receptor beta chains were all read from a single sample in a study of blood T cell repertoires in COVID-19. Sequencing used immunoSEQ multiplex PCR; TCRdb keeps in-frame clones, though not all of them. The sample includes roughly 61,000 clones, 80% to 95% seen only once; the top ten take approximately 16%. The sequencing input was peripheral blood. The receptors here all came from a man older than 75 with acute or convalescent COVID-19.

This chain uses TRBV14 with TRBJ2-3; TRBD2 matches 10 bases. The CDR3 is 15 amino acids. V gave up 4 bases and J gave up 2 bases; unmatched junction bases: 3. Germline values: CDR1 SGHDN, CDR2 FVKESK. The CDR3 DNA follows: TGTGCCAGCAGCCCACTAGCGGGGCCCACAGATACGCAGTATTTT. Amino acid sequence: CASSPLAGPTDTQYF. Based on the CDR3 plus reference TRBV14 and TRBJ2-3, the full variable domain is EAGVTQFPSHSVIEKGQTVTLRCDPISGHDNLYWYRRVMGKEIKFLLHFVKESKQDESGMPNNRFLAERTGGTYSTLKVQPAELEDSGVYFCASSPLAGPTDTQYFGPGTRLTVL.

In its sample, this clone was seen a few times. This chain uses TRBV5-6 with TRBJ1-2; D is ambiguous. Germline V gene lookup returns CDR1 SGHDT and CDR2 YYEEEE. Trimming took off 0 bases at V and 4 bases at J, with 16 bases between the two ends. CDR3 length: 16 amino acids. CDR3 sequence reads: CASSLDGSARSYGYTF. The CDR3 nucleotides are TGTGCCAGCAGCTTGGACGGCTCCGCTAGGAGCTATGGCTACACCTTC.

This sequence joins TRBV5-4 and TRBJ2-5; D might be TRBD1 (6 bases). In germline, CDR1 is SGHNT, CDR2 YYREEE (reference sequence). The CDR3 is 14 amino acids. V was cut by 3 bases and J by 0 bases, with 9 bases left in between. CDR3 amino acids: CASSYRQDQETQYF. The CDR3 DNA sequence: TGTGCCAGCAGCTACCGACAGGACCAAGAGACCCAGTACTTC.

This clone is a singleton in its sample. V is TRBV7-3 and J is TRBJ1-1; D not certain. The CDR3 is 13 amino acids. V was clipped by 5 bases and J by 2 bases, with 9 bases between them. Germline values: CDR1 SGHTA, CDR2 FQGTGA. The CDR3 DNA reads as TGTGCCAGCAGCCCCGACATTAACACTGAAGCTTTCTTT. This translates into CASSPDINTEAFF.

Here the CDR3 reads CASSLPREGRANTGELFF. The CDR3 nucleotides read TGTGCCAGCAGTTTACCCCGGGAAGGACGGGCGAACACCGGGGAGCTGTTTTTT. The chain couples TRBV27 to TRBJ2-2; D is perhaps TRBD2 (5 bases). The CDR3 contains 18 residues. CDR1 and CDR2 (germline): MNHEY, SMNVEV (reference sequence). With 2 bases removed from V and 0 bases from J, the gap between germline ends came to 16 bases.

V is TRBV29-1 and J is TRBJ2-5; TRBD2 agrees at 10 bases. CDR1 SQVTM and CDR2 ANQGSEA come from the germline V gene. The CDR3 spans 13 residues. Unmatched junction bases numbered 7, after V lost 7 bases and J lost 5 bases. CDR3 sequence reads: CSAAGGAGETQYF. CDR3 DNA sequence: TGCAGCGCAGCGGGGGGGGCAGGCGAGACCCAGTACTTC.

The V and J genes are TRBV24-1 and TRBJ2-1; 11 bases are a match to TRBD2. The CDR3 contains 16 residues. Germline CDR1 is KGHDR and CDR2 is SFDVKD. Trimming removed 5 bases from V and 9 bases from J; junction bases left unmatched: 11. This CDR3 reads CATSGKPGTSGREQFF. CDR3 sequence (DNA): TGTGCCACCAGTGGTAAGCCCGGGACTAGCGGCCGTGAGCAGTTCTTC.

The chain carries TRBV19 and TRBJ2-7, with TRBD1 matching 8 bases. The CDR3 has 13 residues. V was clipped by 10 bases and J by 5 bases; unmatched bases: 10. Germline V CDR1 and CDR2: LNHDA, SQIVND (reference sequence). The CDR3 DNA reads as TGTGCCACCCACCCAGGGGGCATCAACGAGCAGTACTTC. This sequence encodes CATHPGGINEQYF.

V and J are TRBV9 and TRBJ2-5; D is perhaps TRBD1 (5 bases). The CDR3 totals 16 residues. V lost 0 bases and J lost 5, with 17 bases in between. Germline CDR1 is SGDLS and CDR2 is YYNGEE. The CDR3 is CASSVAGRGLVETQYF. In DNA form, the CDR3 reads TGTGCCAGCAGCGTAGCGGGTAGGGGTTTGGTTGAGACCCAGTACTTC.

The rearrangement uses TRBV5-6 and TRBJ2-3; the D gene is possibly TRBD2 (7 bases). The CDR3 is 16 amino acids. Deletions cut 0 bases from V and 4 bases from J, with 15 bases between. Germline V gene sequence: CDR1 SGHDT, CDR2 YYEEEE. In nucleotides, the CDR3 is TGTGCCAGCAGCTTGGCCTGGGGGGGCGCATCAGATACGCAGTATTTT. Encoded protein: CASSLAWGGASDTQYF.

V and J are TRBV6-1 and TRBJ1-4, with 9 positions matching TRBD1. CDR1 MNHNS and CDR2 SASEGT come from the germline V gene. This CDR3 comprises 15 residues. Germline trimming cut 2 bases from V and 6 bases from J; bases unmatched to any gene: 4. DNA of the CDR3: TGTGCCAGCAGTGAAAGGGGACAGGGCGATGAAAAACTGTTTTTT. This translates into CASSERGQGDEKLFF.

The chain recombines TRBV5-1 with TRBJ2-7, with TRBD1 matching 9 bases. The CDR3 length is 14 residues. CDR1 is SGHRS, CDR2 YFSETQ, per germline. The V and J ends lost 4 bases and 6 bases, in that order; junction bases with no gene match: 8. The CDR3 spells CASSAGQGFSEQYF. The CDR3 DNA follows: TGCGCCAGCAGCGCGGGACAGGGCTTTTCCGAGCAGTACTTC.

The chain couples TRBV6-5 to TRBJ1-4; 10 nucleotides line up with TRBD1. With V trimmed by 5 bases and J by 8 bases, 8 bases remained unmatched. This CDR3 has 15 residues. The germline V gene encodes CDR1 MNHEY and CDR2 SVGAGI. The CDR3 loop reads CASSHGTGEGEKLFF. CDR3 DNA: TGTGCCAGCAGTCATGGGACAGGGGAAGGGGAAAAACTGTTTTTT.

V and J are TRBV3-1 (or the pseudogene TRBV3-2) and TRBJ2-5; possible D gene TRBD2, 6 bases. The V gene lost 4 bases and the J gene lost 10 bases, with 13 bases spanning the gap. There are 12 residues in the CDR3. Germline CDR1 LGHDT, CDR2 YNNKEL (reference sequence). This CDR3 reads CASSLRTGGQYF. The CDR3 coding sequence is TGTGCCAGCAGCCTAAGAACCGGGGGCCAGTACTTC.

The chain employs TRBV27 and TRBJ1-6; 7 bases fit TRBD1. V trimming: 5 bases; J trimming: 7 bases; junction bases outside the gene matches: 8. The V gene's germline CDR1 is MNHEY and CDR2 SMNVEV (reference sequence). The CDR3 is made up of 15 amino acids. The CDR3 DNA sequence: TGTGCCAGCAGTCCCGAGGACAGGTGGAATTCACCCCTCCACTTT. Its protein is CASSPEDRWNSPLHF.

The gene calls are TRBV27 and TRBJ2-3; unclear D gene. Trimming cost V 2 bases and J 5 bases, with 8 bases left between them. Germline-derived CDR1 and CDR2 are MNHEY and SMNVEV (reference sequence). This CDR3 is built from 13 residues. The CDR3 here is CASSLSPGDTQYF. In nucleotides, the CDR3 is TGTGCCAGCAGTTTAAGCCCCGGAGATACGCAGTATTTT.

The rearrangement links TRBV18 to TRBJ2-3, with 10 positions matching TRBD1. CDR3 length: 17 amino acids. Germline CDR1 and CDR2: KGHSH and LQKENI. The V gene end was trimmed by 3 bases and the J gene end by 0 bases; junction bases not matched to a gene: 6. The CDR3 protein is CASSPFRTGGSTDTQYF. DNA for the CDR3: TGTGCCAGCTCACCGTTCCGGACAGGGGGGAGCACAGATACGCAGTATTTT.

This rearrangement joins TRBV4-1 to TRBJ2-1; D possibly corresponds to TRBD2 (6 bases). Germline V CDR1 and CDR2: MGHRA, YSYEKL. CDR3 length: 11 amino acids. Trimming left V 0 bases short and J 15 bases short, with 9 bases between. CDR3 in amino acids: CASSQERRGFF. The CDR3 DNA reads TGCGCCAGCAGCCAAGAAAGGCGGGGGTTCTTC.

This chain uses TRBV29-1 with TRBJ2-7, with a possible D match to TRBD1 (8 bases). The CDR3 loop spans 14 amino acids. V was shortened by 7 bases and J by 2 bases, with 18 bases between the two germline ends. The germline CDR1 and CDR2 sequences are SQVTM and ANQGSEA. The CDR3 reads CSAQGGTGAYEQYF. The DNA for the CDR3 is TGCAGCGCCCAGGGAGGGACAGGAGCCTACGAGCAGTACTTC.

CDR3 amino acids: CASRALGPTNTEAFF. CDR3 coding DNA: TGTGCCAGCAGAGCCCTTGGGCCCACGAACACTGAAGCTTTCTTT. The genes are TRBV6-5 and TRBJ1-1; D ambiguous. V was cut by 6 bases and J by 1 base, with 15 bases left in between. This CDR3 comprises 15 residues. Germline assignment: CDR1 MNHEY and CDR2 SVGAGI.

This clone was counted only a few times. The chain links TRBV7-9 to TRBJ2-1, with D possibly TRBD2 on 6 matching bases. The CDR3 length is 15 residues. The V end was cut by 5 bases, the J end by 2 bases, with 13 bases between. Germline CDR1 and CDR2: SEHNR and FQNEAQ (reference sequence). For the CDR3, the DNA is TGTGCCAGCAGCCCGGGTTCGGGGGCCTACAATGAGCAGTTCTTC. Protein sequence: CASSPGSGAYNEQFF.

This clone was counted a few times. The J gene is TRBJ2-3, the V gene TRBV11-2, with 7 nucleotides matching TRBD2. Germline V gene data show CDR1 as SGHAT and CDR2 as FQNNGV. CDR3 length: 16 residues. V lost 5 bases to trimming and J lost 0 bases; unmatched junction nucleotides: 8. The CDR3 here is CASSPTSLTSTDTQYF. In nucleotides, the CDR3 is TGTGCCAGCAGCCCGACTAGCCTAACGAGCACAGATACGCAGTATTTT. Using reference TRBV11-2 and TRBJ2-3 for the parts outside the CDR3, the full variable domain is EAGVAQSPRYKIIEKRQSVAFWCNPISGHATLYWYQQILGQGPKLLIQFQNNGVVDDSQLPKDRFSAERLKGVDSTLKIQPAKLEDSAVYLCASSPTSLTSTDTQYFGPGTRLTVL.